The TCR beta chain described here comes from a study of beta chain features in type 1 diabetes (dated by TCRdb to between 2018 and 2020). Some background on the complete study: No differences in mean age, gender distribution, total cell number or subset yield were found between patients and healthy donors. A total of 100 million to 110 million sorted cells were examined across all samples, and a strong correlation was observed between cell number per subset and RNA yield. In the study, TCRB repertoires of sorted circulating CD4+ T cell subsets from recently diagnosed type 1 diabetes patients were compared with those of matched healthy donors. Naive and central memory subsets were obtained from all 30 or so donors, but regulatory and stem cell-like memory subsets were isolated from only 8 patients and 8 healthy donors. Study-wide conclusions, independent of this receptor: In all four CD4+ subsets, TCRB CDR3 length was moderately but significantly shorter in type 1 diabetes patients. Shorter templates might be favored by PCR, yet because patient and control samples were amplified and corrected together, any such skew would affect both groups equally. Only small numbers of individuals were included in the HLA sub-analyses, which left unresolved whether HLA type had any influence on TCRB rearrangement. Sequencing cDNA rather than genomic DNA could over-represent highly expressing activated cells, although activation and CD3 levels did not differ between groups. At VDJ recombination sites, patients with type 1 diabetes made fewer insertions and deleted more nucleotides, a pattern implying thymic rearrangement abnormalities. Naive, central memory and regulatory TCRB repertoires appeared to be more similar among patients than among healthy donors.

CDR1 SGHRS and CDR2 YFSETQ were looked up in the germline V gene. Germline trimming amounts to 4 bases on V and 4 bases on J, with 5 as the count of junction bases outside the gene matches. The CDR3 covers 14 residues, taking in both the cysteine and the phenylalanine. This entry keeps only the CDR3 DNA: 42 bases, framed from base 1. Each donor gave one peripheral blood draw, around 0.12 L on average, collected into heparinised tubes. Using a panel that included CD45RO, CCR7, CD25, CD127, CD95 and CD27, naive, central memory, regulatory and stem cell-like memory CD4+ T cells were sorted on a BD FACSAria II. Every sorted population had a purity above 95%. Right away, PBMCs were isolated by Lymphoprep density gradient centrifugation and were stained directly, with no culture step. Samples were stained and sorted in pairs, with one healthy donor and one patient per experiment, so that batch effects were minimized.

With respect to this clone: Its specific antigen is unknown. Base qualities are not at hand, and no much larger clone is one base apart.

The entire isolated RNA was reverse transcribed using the High Capacity cDNA Reverse Transcription Kit, and thus expressed TCRB transcripts were sequenced. Naive, central memory and regulatory T cell samples underwent deep immunoSEQ sequencing, averaging around 4 million total reads per sample. Sorted cells were lysed in RLT buffer, and RNA was extracted using DNase-treated RNeasy Micro or Mini kits according to cell number. To prevent cross-contamination, each cell subset was processed individually, whereas patient and healthy donor samples were processed jointly. TCRB sequences were amplified from cDNA with the immunoSEQ multiplex PCR, producing 87-bp fragments spanning the CDR3 region. Sequencing of the amplicons was performed on the Illumina HiSeq platform. The published analysis was carried out like this. Synthetic template baselines were used to correct PCR bias computationally, reads within Hamming distance 2 were collapsed together, and singletons that could not be merged were discarded. Reads were aligned against IMGT to assign V, D and J genes, CDR3 length and insertions or deletions at six rearrangement sites. Within each subset, clonotype counts were normalized to sorted cell number, and only after that were true diversity and Gini coefficients computed with the tcR R package. The overlap coefficient, calculated on TCRB nucleotide sequences, was used to quantify repertoire sharing. Out-of-frame TCRB sequences from naive cells were analyzed as a proxy for the pre-selection repertoire. The table was pulled from immuneACCESS by TCRdb, which kept in-frame rearrangements only. Such tables lose some clones; where checked, under half of the loss comes from unresolved V genes, and the rest has no known cause. V and J calls and clone size follow that table, whereas D and trimming were derived from the DNA. For this sample the table gives roughly 400,000 clones, of which roughly 16% were detected only once. 0.019% of the sample is taken by the ten largest.

The material sequenced was naive CD4+ T cells from blood. The cell subset or site tag for this specimen amounts to: true naive CD4+ T cells. This clonotype originated in a woman between 18 and 30 years old in good health. The chain is made from TRBV5-1 and TRBJ2-5, with 9 middle bases fitting TRBD1. The CDR3 region: CASSIGQGRETQYF. The DNA reads TGCGCCAGCAGCATCGGACAGGGGAGAGAGACCCAGTACTTC.